The rows below give T cell receptor beta chains drawn from one sample of a study of blood T cell repertoires in COVID-19. Profiled with immunoSEQ multiplex PCR; TCRdb holds only in-frame clones, not every one. The sample records about 120,000 clones, over 65% being singletons. The sequenced sample consisted of peripheral blood. The receptors shown here come from a human donor with acute or convalescent COVID-19. The donor label of this sample is uncertain. CDR3s include the opening cysteine and the closing phenylalanine or tryptophan. A D gene is named only where the DNA matches it firmly. The size of a clone is reported for some rows only, either as once, few or many, or as a class for expanded clones.

CDR3 protein,CDR3 DNA,V gene,D gene,J gene,clone size
CATSDFRISQGPGELFF,TGTGCCACCAGTGATTTCCGAATCTCACAGGGTCCCGGGGAGCTGTTTTTT,TRBV24-1,.,TRBJ2-2,many
CASSLDEGPRGDTDTQYF,TGTGCCAGCAGCTTGGACGAGGGACCGCGGGGGGACACAGATACGCAGTATTTT,TRBV5-4,TRBD2,TRBJ2-3,.
CASRPRQGYGYTF,TGTGCCAGCAGACCAAGACAGGGTTATGGCTACACCTTC,TRBV27,TRBD1,TRBJ1-2,.
CASSLVPSGVYNEQFF,TGTGCCAGCAGCTTAGTACCTAGCGGGGTCTACAATGAGCAGTTCTTC,TRBV11-2,TRBD2,TRBJ2-1,.
CASSPLREQYF,TGTGCCAGCAGCCCCCTCCGCGAGCAGTACTTC,TRBV7-9,.,TRBJ2-7,few
CASSLRGTDTQYF,TGTGCCAGCAGCCTTCGGGGCACAGATACGCAGTATTTT,TRBV3-1/TRBV3-2,.,TRBJ2-3,.
CASSLVPQSYEQYF,TGTGCCAGCAGCTTAGTACCTCAGTCCTACGAGCAGTACTTC,TRBV7-9,.,TRBJ2-7,many
CASTWDSLYGYTF,TGTGCCAGCACCTGGGACAGCCTCTATGGCTACACCTTC,TRBV5-4,TRBD1,TRBJ1-2,.
CASSSFGTGPTANEKLFF,TGTGCCAGCAGTTCATTCGGGACAGGCCCTACAGCTAATGAAAAACTGTTTTTT,TRBV5-4,TRBD1,TRBJ1-4,.
CASSLLGGSYNEQFF,TGCGCCAGCAGCTTGTTAGGGGGCTCCTACAATGAGCAGTTCTTC,TRBV5-1,.,TRBJ2-1,.
CASSQTGLNEKLFF,TGTGCCAGCAGCCAGACAGGGCTTAATGAAAAACTGTTTTTT,TRBV7-9,TRBD1,TRBJ1-4,.
CATHDWTGVNTGELFF,TGTGCCACCCATGACTGGACAGGGGTGAACACCGGGGAGCTGTTTTTT,TRBV19,TRBD1,TRBJ2-2,.
CASSHRPGQGAGQPQHF,TGTGCCAGTAGCCACAGACCGGGACAGGGGGCTGGGCAGCCCCAGCATTTT,TRBV19,TRBD1,TRBJ1-5,.
CASSLVQGGPNTEAFF,TGTGCCAGCAGCTTAGTCCAGGGAGGGCCGAACACTGAAGCTTTCTTT,TRBV7-6,.,TRBJ1-1,many
CASSIGQGGQPQHF,TGTGCCAGTAGTATCGGGCAGGGGGGTCAGCCCCAGCATTTT,TRBV19,TRBD1,TRBJ1-5,.
CASRQGNQPQHF,TGTGCCAGCAGGCAGGGAAATCAGCCCCAGCATTTT,TRBV6-6,.,TRBJ1-5,.
CATSDYSNQPQHF,TGTGCCACCAGTGACTATAGCAATCAGCCCCAGCATTTT,TRBV24-1,.,TRBJ1-5,.
CASSFGENGVYYEQYF,TGTGCCAGCAGTTTTGGGGAGAATGGGGTATACTACGAGCAGTACTTC,TRBV27,.,TRBJ2-7,.
CASSKGLQETQYF,TGTGCCAGCTCAAAGGGACTCCAAGAGACCCAGTACTTC,TRBV18,.,TRBJ2-5,.
CASSLALAGDLSFEQFF,TGCGCCAGCAGCTTGGCGCTAGCGGGGGATCTGTCCTTTGAGCAGTTCTTC,TRBV5-1,TRBD2,TRBJ2-1,once
CASTSKNIQYF,TGTGCCAGCACTTCCAAAAACATTCAGTACTTC,TRBV28,.,TRBJ2-4,.
CASRTLPRGNQPQHF,TGTGCCAGCAGGACCCTCCCCAGGGGCAATCAGCCCCAGCATTTT,TRBV6-5,.,TRBJ1-5,once
CASSSAGQRISYGYTF,TGTGCCAGCAGCTCCGCGGGACAGAGGATTTCCTATGGCTACACCTTC,TRBV5-4,TRBD1,TRBJ1-2,.
CASSPGTGSSDQPQHF,TGCGCCAGCAGTCCGGGGACAGGGTCTTCCGATCAGCCCCAGCATTTT,TRBV10-2,TRBD1,TRBJ1-5,.
CASSPLGAGGRGTQYF,TGTGCCAGCAGCCCCCTAGGAGCGGGGGGGCGGGGTACGCAGTATTTT,TRBV14,TRBD2,TRBJ2-3,once
CASFTGAGNTIYF,TGTGCCAGCTTCACAGGGGCTGGAAACACCATATATTTT,TRBV12-3/TRBV12-4,TRBD1,TRBJ1-3,.
CAISGYSPYGYTF,TGTGCCATCAGTGGGTACAGCCCCTATGGCTACACCTTC,TRBV10-3,.,TRBJ1-2,.
CASSSPQGRETQYF,TGTGCCAGCAGCTCTCCACAGGGGAGGGAGACCCAGTACTTC,TRBV5-5,.,TRBJ2-5,.
CASSAGTMRMNTEAFF,TGTGCCAGCAGCGCAGGGACAATGAGGATGAACACTGAAGCTTTCTTT,TRBV7-9,.,TRBJ1-1,.
CASCGAGTGETQYF,TGTGCCAGCTGCGGGGCCGGGACAGGAGAGACCCAGTACTTC,TRBV2,TRBD1,TRBJ2-5,.
CSVWQGGNYGYTF,TGCAGCGTTTGGCAGGGAGGGAACTATGGCTACACCTTC,TRBV29-1,.,TRBJ1-2,.
CATADLTGTAYEQYF,TGTGCCACCGCCGATTTGACAGGGACCGCCTACGAGCAGTACTTC,TRBV19,TRBD1,TRBJ2-7,.
CASSEASGLYEQYF,TGTGCCAGCAGTGAAGCTAGCGGTCTATACGAGCAGTACTTC,TRBV6-1,.,TRBJ2-7,.
CASRTGGSYNNSPLHF,TGTGCCAGCAGGACAGGGGGCTCGTACAATAATTCACCCCTCCACTTT,TRBV28,TRBD1,TRBJ1-6,.
CASNGLAGMGDTQYF,TGTGCCAGCAATGGACTAGCGGGGATGGGGGATACGCAGTATTTT,TRBV6-5,TRBD2,TRBJ2-3,.
CASSGPRDRAGSPLHF,TGTGCCAGCAGTGGGCCTCGGGACAGGGCCGGTTCACCCCTCCACTTT,TRBV25-1,TRBD1,TRBJ1-6,once
CAWRGQLLSNNSPLHF,TGTGCCTGGAGGGGACAGCTACTATCCAATAATTCACCCCTCCACTTT,TRBV30,TRBD1,TRBJ1-6,.
CASSPLGASNQPQHF,TGTGCCAGCAGCCCCCTGGGGGCTAGCAATCAGCCCCAGCATTTT,TRBV7-2,.,TRBJ1-5,many
CASSLGGNTEAFF,TGTGCCAGCAGCTTGGGAGGTAACACTGAAGCTTTCTTT,TRBV5-5,.,TRBJ1-1,.
CASSPTSGGAYTQYF,TGTGCCAGCTCCCCGACTAGCGGGGGGGCATATACGCAGTATTTT,TRBV18,TRBD2,TRBJ2-3,.
CASSEDRGYNGYTF,TGTGCCAGCAGTGAGGACAGGGGGTATAATGGCTACACCTTC,TRBV6-1,TRBD1,TRBJ1-2,.
CAWSETGVEAFF,TGTGCCTGGAGTGAAACAGGGGTCGAAGCTTTCTTT,TRBV30,TRBD1,TRBJ1-1,.